The 30 T cell receptor beta chains given below trace back to one sample, sequenced in a study of T cells after yellow fever vaccination. TCRdb re-called the 5' RACE reads through MiXCR, storing one row per CDR3 protein. The sample includes more than 350,000 distinct CDR3 sequences, around a tenth of them seen just once. The sample was PBMCs, taken on the day of the first yellow fever vaccination. The receptors come from a man between 18 and 35 years old who received the YFV17D yellow fever vaccine.

The rearrangement joins TRBV20-1 to TRBJ2-3; perhaps TRBD2 as D (5 bases). Trimming took 4 bases from V and 4 from J, leaving 18 bases between them. The CDR3 is 15 residues long. Germline assignment: CDR1 DFQATT and CDR2 SNEGSKA (reference sequence). DNA of the CDR3: TGCAGTGCTACGGCTCCGGGGAAGGGCCCAGATACGCAGTATTTT. Translated, it gives CSATAPGKGPDTQYF.

The table lists this clonotype with many counts. The chain joins TRBV7-2 to TRBJ2-5; D unclear. This CDR3 is 16 amino acids long. V lost 2 bases and J lost 4, with 17 bases in between. Per the germline V gene, CDR1 is SGHTA and CDR2 is FQGNSA. The DNA of the CDR3 is TGTGCCAGCAGCTTAAATCAACCCGGGTCAGGAGAGACCCAGTACTTC. Amino acid sequence: CASSLNQPGSGETQYF.

The CDR3 DNA is TGTGCCAGCAGCCACCCTGGGGGCACAGATACGCAGTATTTT. Protein product: CASSHPGGTDTQYF. This sequence joins TRBV5-8 and TRBJ2-3; D is unclear. The CDR3 extends over 14 amino acids. V was cut by 4 bases and J by 1 base, with 10 bases left in between. CDR1 and CDR2 from the germline V gene are SGHTS and YDEGEE.

The chain links TRBV5-5 to TRBJ1-4; D remains unclear. The V end was cut by 1 base, the J end by 0 bases, with 10 bases between. This CDR3 comprises 16 residues. Germline loops: CDR1 SGHKS, CDR2 YYEKEE (reference sequence). The DNA of the CDR3 is TGTGCCAGCAGCTTGAGTGGGCGGACAACTAATGAAAAACTGTTTTTT. Its translation: CASSLSGRTTNEKLFF.

V is TRBV5-1 and J is TRBJ2-2, with TRBD2 matching 13 bases. Germline lookup yields CDR1 SGHRS and CDR2 YFSETQ. This CDR3 comprises 17 residues. The J segment lost 4 bases and the V segment lost 5 bases, leaving 8 bases of the junction unmatched. DNA for the CDR3: TGCGCCAGCAGACCACTAGCGGGGGGGCCGGTCACCGGGGAGCTGTTTTTT. It specifies CASRPLAGGPVTGELFF.

This clonotype has only a few counts. The CDR3 loop is CASSVAYGGPDTQYF. Written as DNA, the CDR3 is TGCGCCAGCAGTGTAGCCTACGGGGGACCAGATACGCAGTATTTT. The genes are TRBV10-1 and TRBJ2-3; possibly TRBD2 for D (6 bases). The CDR3 spans 15 residues. The V gene lost 4 bases and the J gene lost 4 bases, with 15 bases spanning the gap. Germline V gene lookup returns CDR1 WNHNN and CDR2 SYGVQD (reference sequence).

The chain couples TRBV7-9 to TRBJ1-1; TRBD1 might be the D (6 bases). The V end lost 6 bases, the J end lost 4 bases, and 21 bases lay between the germline ends. The CDR3 contains 16 residues. CDR1 is SEHNR, CDR2 FQNEAQ, per germline (reference sequence). The CDR3 reads CASRFPGESDGTEAFF. The DNA for the CDR3 is TGTGCCAGCAGGTTTCCAGGGGAATCGGACGGCACTGAAGCTTTCTTT.

This clonotype was observed many times. The chain couples TRBV7-2 to TRBJ2-4; the D is unclear. V shed 3 bases and J shed 1 base, with 7 bases lying between them. This CDR3 has 14 amino acids. CDR1 and CDR2 from the germline V gene are SGHTA and FQGNSA. In DNA form, the CDR3 reads TGTGCCAGCAGCTTTATCGAGGCCAAAAACATTCAGTACTTC. As protein: CASSFIEAKNIQYF.

This clonotype has a handful of counts. V and J are TRBV5-6 and TRBJ1-1; D remains ambiguous. V dropped 0 bases and J dropped 6 bases, with 3 bases sitting between them. The CDR3 contains 11 residues. CDR1 is SGHDT and CDR2 is YYEEEE in the germline V gene. CDR3 DNA sequence: TGTGCCAGCAGCTTGGACGCTGAAGCTTTCTTT. Amino acids: CASSLDAEAFF.

In its sample, this clonotype was seen a few times. J is TRBJ1-5 and V is TRBV6-2 or TRBV6-3; 7 bases align to TRBD1. Per the germline V gene, CDR1 is MNHEY and CDR2 is SVGEGT. This CDR3 comprises 14 residues. Trimming cost V 7 bases and J 5 bases; bases outside gene matches: 8. The CDR3 region is CASTFDREYQPQHF. The CDR3 DNA is TGTGCCAGCACCTTTGACAGGGAGTATCAGCCCCAGCATTTT.

The table lists this clonotype with a few counts. The CDR3 loop reads CASSLWQPTGELFF. Written as DNA, the CDR3 is TGTGCCAGCAGCTTATGGCAGCCCACCGGGGAGCTGTTTTTT. The chain is built from TRBV7-9 and TRBJ2-2; the D is unclear. Trimming shortened V by 2 bases and J by 4 bases, and 8 bases separated the two germline ends. Germline loops: CDR1 SEHNR, CDR2 FQNEAQ (reference sequence). The CDR3 is 14 residues long.

This clonotype showed up just a few times. This chain uses TRBV29-1 with TRBJ2-1; TRBD1 might be the D (5 bases). The CDR3 loop spans 13 amino acids. Germline V gene data show CDR1 as SQVTM and CDR2 as ANQGSEA. The germline V and J ends were trimmed by 0 bases and 8 bases, with 11 bases remaining between them. This chain's CDR3 is CSVEDRGRDEQFF. The CDR3 DNA reads TGCAGCGTTGAAGATAGGGGTCGGGATGAGCAGTTCTTC.

The chain links TRBV7-2 to TRBJ1-5; D ambiguous. The germline CDR1 and CDR2 sequences are SGHTA and FQGNSA. The CDR3 runs 12 residues. The V end lost 6 bases, the J end lost 6 bases, and 9 bases lay between the germline ends. In DNA form, the CDR3 reads TGTGCCAGCAGGAGGGTTGGTCAGCCCCAGCATTTT. It encodes CASRRVGQPQHF.

This clonotype turned up a few times. The chain is built from TRBV5-1 and TRBJ1-6; D is uncertain. With 4 bases removed from V and 11 bases from J, the gap between germline ends came to 16 bases. The CDR3 is 14 amino acids. Germline assignment: CDR1 SGHRS and CDR2 YFSETQ. CDR3 bases: TGCGCCAGCAGCCCCCCAGAGGTCGGAACACCCCTCCACTTT. It translates to CASSPPEVGTPLHF.

This clonotype was seen only a few times. The CDR3 region has the DNA TGTGCCAGCAGCTTACAGGGAATGGGTGGAAACACCATATATTTT. Protein sequence: CASSLQGMGGNTIYF. The chain is built from TRBV7-2 and TRBJ1-3; D is possibly TRBD1 (5 bases). This CDR3 contains 15 residues. V was trimmed by 2 bases and J by 3 bases, leaving 11 bases between them. From germline, CDR1 is SGHTA and CDR2 FQGNSA. The full variable domain, rest sourced from reference TRBV7-2 and TRBJ1-3, is GAGVSQSPSNKVTEKGKDVELRCDPISGHTALYWYRQSLGQGLEFLIYFQGNSAPDKSGLPSDRFSAERTGGSVSTLTIQRTQQEDSAVYLCASSLQGMGGNTIYFGEGSWLTVV.

This chain links TRBV4-1 with TRBJ1-2, with D unclear. This CDR3 region has 14 residues. The V and J ends lost 4 bases and 4 bases respectively, with 13 bases between them. The germline gives CDR1 MGHRA, CDR2 YSYEKL. The CDR3 DNA follows: TGCGCCAGCAGCCCAGGACGGACGATCTATGGCTACACCTTC. It encodes CASSPGRTIYGYTF.

Only a few counts were recorded for this clonotype. The chain combines TRBV7-6 with TRBJ2-1; 12 nucleotides line up with TRBD2. V shed 2 bases and J 7 bases; nucleotides not matched to a gene: 6. Germline CDR1 reads SGHVS; CDR2 reads FNYEAQ. The CDR3 runs to 16 residues. In DNA form, the CDR3 reads TGTGCCAGCAGCTTAAGGGGAACTAGCGGGGGGAATGAGCAGTTCTTC. This sequence encodes CASSLRGTSGGNEQFF.

This chain links TRBV15 with TRBJ2-3; D might be TRBD1 or TRBD2, each matching 5 bases. CDR1 and CDR2 from the germline V gene are LNHNV and YYDKDF (reference sequence). V was clipped by 5 bases and J by 2 bases, with 17 bases between them. The CDR3 is 16 residues long. This CDR3 reads CATSPPFWGNTDTQYF. The CDR3 nucleotides are TGTGCCACCAGCCCCCCCTTTTGGGGGAACACAGATACGCAGTATTTT.

This chain joins TRBV5-6 and TRBJ2-7; D is uncertain. This CDR3 is built from 13 residues. Germline CDR1 reads SGHDT; CDR2 reads YYEEEE. V was cut by 10 bases and J by 8 bases, with 22 bases left in between. The CDR3 here is CACGKAVPPKQYV. The CDR3 DNA is TGTGCCTGCGGTAAGGCAGTGCCCCCCAAGCAGTACGTC.

In this sample, this clonotype turned up a few times. This chain joins TRBV7-9 and TRBJ2-1; D might be TRBD2 (7 bases). CDR3 length: 14 residues. V gave up 2 bases and J gave up 6 bases, with 11 bases separating them. Germline V gene sequence: CDR1 SEHNR, CDR2 FQNEAQ (reference sequence). In DNA form, the CDR3 reads TGTGCCAGCAGCTTATTTGGGGGGGCCAATGAGCAGTTCTTC. Residues: CASSLFGGANEQFF.

This clonotype appeared many times. The rearrangement uses TRBV12-3 or TRBV12-4 and TRBJ1-1; the D is unclear. The length of the CDR3 is 14 residues. V lost 3 bases and J 4 bases, leaving 12 bases between the germline ends. The CDR3 bases are TGTGCCAGCAGTTTCGAGGCGCTGGCCACTGAAGCTTTCTTT. The encoded protein is CASSFEALATEAFF.

The genes are TRBV11-2 and TRBJ1-3, with a weak D call TRBD1 (6 bases). The CDR3 contains 18 residues. The germline CDR1 and CDR2 sequences are SGHAT and FQNNGV. Deletions cut 1 base from V and 3 bases from J, with 19 bases between. CDR3 protein: CASSLGGSWAGDGNTIYF. In DNA, the CDR3 is TGTGCCAGCAGCTTAGGGGGATCGTGGGCAGGGGATGGAAACACCATATATTTT.

This clonotype was counted many times. The rearrangement joins TRBV5-5 to TRBJ2-3; D possibly corresponds to TRBD2 (7 bases). Between the trimmed V and J ends, which lost 3 bases and 2 bases, there was a span of 22 bases. The CDR3 is 18 amino acids. The V gene's germline CDR1 is SGHKS and CDR2 YYEKEE (reference sequence). The CDR3 sequence: CASSSTRWGGLFTDTQYF. The DNA of the CDR3 is TGTGCCAGCAGCTCCACCCGGTGGGGGGGGCTCTTCACAGATACGCAGTATTTT.

The chain couples TRBV7-2 to TRBJ1-3; possibly TRBD1 for D (6 bases). The V gene's germline CDR1 is SGHTA and CDR2 FQGNSA. This CDR3 contains 14 residues. Trimming cost V 8 bases and J 4 bases, with 15 bases left between them. The CDR3 spells CASGWTANGNTIYF. The CDR3 DNA sequence: TGTGCCAGCGGGTGGACAGCAAACGGAAACACCATATATTTT.

This clonotype was detected ten times or more. The gene calls are TRBV29-1 and TRBJ2-7; a weak D match, TRBD2 (6 bases). V lost 6 bases and J 4 bases, leaving 16 bases between the germline ends. The CDR3 spans 13 residues. Germline V lookup: CDR1 SQVTM, CDR2 ANQGSEA. The DNA of the CDR3 is TGCAGCGTGGTCCACGGGGGTGTTTACGAGCAGTACTTC. Translation: CSVVHGGVYEQYF.

CDR3 in amino acids: CASSARGGFFNEQFF. The CDR3 DNA is TGTGCCAGCAGCGCACGGGGGGGTTTCTTCAATGAGCAGTTCTTC. The chain links TRBV7-6 to TRBJ2-1; 8 bases match TRBD2. The germline V gene encodes CDR1 SGHVS and CDR2 FNYEAQ. Trimming at V came to 5 bases and at J to 6 bases, leaving 9 bases not matched to a gene. This CDR3 has 15 residues.

The chain couples TRBV7-3 to TRBJ2-2; TRBD2 agrees at 8 bases. The trim removed 5 bases at V and 6 bases at J, leaving 5 bases unmatched. The CDR3 loop spans 14 amino acids. Germline V gene lookup returns CDR1 SGHTA and CDR2 FQGTGA. CDR3 DNA: TGTGCCAGCAGCCCGGGACTAGGGGCCGGGGAGCTGTTTTTT. Amino acid sequence: CASSPGLGAGELFF.

This chain links TRBV6-4 with TRBJ2-1, with unresolved D. Between the trimmed V and J ends, which lost 2 bases and 4 bases, there was a span of 12 bases. The CDR3 has 15 amino acids. Looked up from germline, CDR1 is MRHNA and CDR2 is SNTAGT. CDR3 coding DNA: TGTGCCAGCAGTGACCCAGACGACAATTACAATGAGCAGTTCTTC. It codes for CASSDPDDNYNEQFF.

This clonotype was observed a few times. CDR3 amino acids: CASSHPRSPAGGFNEQYF. In DNA form, the CDR3 reads TGTGCCAGCAGCCACCCCCGATCCCCCGCAGGGGGCTTCAACGAGCAGTACTTC. This rearrangement joins TRBV7-6 to TRBJ2-7; TRBD1 matches 8 bases. V was pared by 5 bases and J by 5 bases, with 20 bases of the junction left unmatched. This CDR3 has 18 residues. Germline values: CDR1 SGHVS, CDR2 FNYEAQ.

The chain joins TRBV7-1 to TRBJ2-2; D is possibly TRBD2 (7 bases). TRBV7-1 falls under the ORF class, with uncertain function. This CDR3 spans 22 amino acids. V lost 3 bases and J lost 2, with 31 bases in between. CDR3 nucleotide sequence: TGTGCCAGCAGCTCGTATCGGGGGGCCCAGCGCAGCCTAAAAATAAACACCGGGGAGCTGTTTTTT. Translating it yields CASSSYRGAQRSLKINTGELFF.